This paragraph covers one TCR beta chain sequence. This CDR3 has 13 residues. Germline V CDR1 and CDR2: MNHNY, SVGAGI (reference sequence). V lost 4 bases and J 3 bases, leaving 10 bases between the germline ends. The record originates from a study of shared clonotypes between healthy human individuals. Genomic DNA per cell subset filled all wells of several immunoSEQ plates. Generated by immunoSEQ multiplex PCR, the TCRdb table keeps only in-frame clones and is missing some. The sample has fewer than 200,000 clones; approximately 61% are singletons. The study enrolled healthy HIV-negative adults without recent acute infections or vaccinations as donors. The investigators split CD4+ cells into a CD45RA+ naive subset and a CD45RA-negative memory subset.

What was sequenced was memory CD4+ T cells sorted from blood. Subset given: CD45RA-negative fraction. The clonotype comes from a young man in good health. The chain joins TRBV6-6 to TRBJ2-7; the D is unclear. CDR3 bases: TGTGCCAGCAGTTTGCCAGGAAACTACGAGCAGTACTTC. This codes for CASSLPGNYEQYF.